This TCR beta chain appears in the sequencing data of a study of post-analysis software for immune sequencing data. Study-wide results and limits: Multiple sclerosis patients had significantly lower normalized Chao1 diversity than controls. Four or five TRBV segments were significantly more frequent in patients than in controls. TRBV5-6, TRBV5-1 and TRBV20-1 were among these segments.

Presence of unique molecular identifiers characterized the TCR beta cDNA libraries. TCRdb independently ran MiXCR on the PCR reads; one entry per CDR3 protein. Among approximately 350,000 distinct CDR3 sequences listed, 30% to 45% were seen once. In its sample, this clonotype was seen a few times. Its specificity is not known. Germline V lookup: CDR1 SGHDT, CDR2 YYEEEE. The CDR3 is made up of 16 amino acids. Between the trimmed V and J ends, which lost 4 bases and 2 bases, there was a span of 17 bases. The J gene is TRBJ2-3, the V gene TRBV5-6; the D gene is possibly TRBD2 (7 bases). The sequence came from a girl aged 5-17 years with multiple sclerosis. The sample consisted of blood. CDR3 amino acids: CASSVVQGGDTDTQYF. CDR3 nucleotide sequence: TGTGCCAGCAGCGTCGTACAGGGAGGGGACACAGATACGCAGTATTTT.